Each of the 27 T cell receptor beta chains below was sequenced from the same sample in a study of T cells after posttransplantation cyclophosphamide. TCRdb keeps only in-frame clones here, not all; method: immunoSEQ multiplex PCR. The sample includes 25,000 to 35,000 clones, none of them occurring once. The sample comprised PBMCs. These receptors were taken from a young woman in good health and a related stem cell transplant donor.

In this sample, this clone turned up a few times. The V and J genes are TRBV15 and TRBJ2-5; possibly TRBD1 for D (5 bases). Germline loops: CDR1 LNHNV, CDR2 YYDKDF (reference sequence). The V and J ends lost 10 bases and 0 bases respectively, with 18 bases between them. This CDR3 region has 15 residues. CDR3 in amino acids: CAIRPDQGDQETQYF. CDR3 sequence (DNA): TGTGCCATCCGACCCGATCAGGGCGACCAAGAGACCCAGTACTTC.

This clone was seen ten or more times. In nucleotides, the CDR3 is TGTGCCAGCTCACCACCATCTTTAGTTAGCTATGGCTACACCTTC. This sequence encodes CASSPPSLVSYGYTF. This rearrangement joins TRBV18 to TRBJ1-2; no clear D. Germline V gives CDR1 KGHSH, CDR2 LQKENI. The CDR3 totals 15 residues. Trimming cost V 0 bases and J 4 bases, with 12 bases left between them.

The chain combines TRBV30 with TRBJ2-5; 7 bases are a match to TRBD1. Germline assignment: CDR1 GTSNPN and CDR2 SVGIG (reference sequence). V gave up 7 bases and J gave up 7 bases; unmatched junction bases: 9. The CDR3 length is 12 residues. CDR3 residues: CAFQGERGTQYF. The DNA of the CDR3 is TGTGCCTTTCAGGGGGAGAGGGGGACCCAGTACTTC.

This chain connects TRBV15 to TRBJ2-2; D is possibly TRBD1 (6 bases). V lost 8 bases and J 3 bases, leaving 10 bases between the germline ends. The CDR3 sequence is 13 residues long. CDR1 and CDR2 from the germline V gene are LNHNV and YYDKDF (reference sequence). In DNA, the CDR3 is TGTGCCACCGGCGGACAGTACACCGGGGAGCTGTTTTTT. Translating it yields CATGGQYTGELFF.

This clone was recorded at least ten times. This chain joins TRBV14 and TRBJ1-2; TRBD1 is a possible D gene (5 bases). In germline, CDR1 is SGHDN, CDR2 FVKESK. The CDR3 totals 14 residues. The V end lost 4 bases, the J end lost 0 bases, and 9 bases lay between the germline ends. CDR3 region: CASSRDYSNYGYTF. In DNA form, the CDR3 reads TGTGCCAGCAGCCGGGACTACTCTAACTATGGCTACACCTTC.

This clone has more than one count but fewer than ten. In DNA, the CDR3 is TGTGCCACCAGCAGAGATTATTCGTCGTTGGCGGGGCGAGACCTGGGGGAGCAGTACTTC. Amino acids: CATSRDYSSLAGRDLGEQYF. The J gene is TRBJ2-7, the V gene TRBV15, with TRBD2 as a possible D gene (6 bases). The V end lost 0 bases, the J end lost 7 bases, and 31 bases lay between the germline ends. CDR1 and CDR2 from the germline V gene are LNHNV and YYDKDF (reference sequence). The CDR3 loop spans 20 amino acids.

This clone was detected ten times or more. The chain employs TRBV12-3 or TRBV12-4 and TRBJ1-3, with a weak D call TRBD1 (6 bases). The CDR3 covers 15 residues. The ends were cut back, 3 bases at V and 4 bases at J, with 13 bases in the middle. This CDR3 is CASSLNRVTGNTIYF. In nucleotides, the CDR3 is TGTGCCAGCAGTTTGAACAGGGTCACGGGAAACACCATATATTTT.

This clone was counted many times. This sequence joins TRBV7-2 and TRBJ1-1; D is perhaps TRBD1 (6 bases). The germline V gene encodes CDR1 SGHTA and CDR2 FQGNSA. The CDR3 consists of 14 residues. V lost 5 bases, J lost 4 bases, and 14 bases lay in between. The CDR3 protein is CASSERTGPTEAFF. DNA of the CDR3: TGTGCCAGCAGCGAGCGCACAGGGCCCACTGAAGCTTTCTTT.

In this sample, this clone turned up a few times. The gene calls are TRBV5-1 and TRBJ1-1; 8 nucleotides match TRBD1. Germline V CDR1 and CDR2: SGHRS, YFSETQ. This CDR3 has 15 amino acids. V dropped 4 bases and J dropped 3; count of bases not matched to a gene: 8. The CDR3 nucleotides are TGCGCCAGCAGCCTGCGTCCGGACAGGGACACTGAAGCTTTCTTT. Amino acid sequence: CASSLRPDRDTEAFF.

The chain couples TRBV9 to TRBJ2-7, with 11 nucleotides matching TRBD2. J lost 2 bases, V lost 0 bases, and 4 bases had no gene match. The CDR3 contains 16 residues. Germline CDR1 and CDR2: SGDLS and YYNGEE. The CDR3 loop is CASSVGASGGTYEQYF. In DNA, the CDR3 is TGTGCCAGCAGCGTAGGGGCTAGCGGGGGGACCTACGAGCAGTACTTC.

This clone was seen many times. The gene calls are TRBV12-3 or TRBV12-4 and TRBJ2-1; TRBD2 agrees at 13 bases. The CDR3 is made up of 17 amino acids. J was trimmed by 0 bases and V by 8 bases; bases with no gene match: 7. CDR3: CASATSGGTRSYNEQFF. CDR3 DNA: TGTGCCAGCGCGACTAGCGGGGGGACCCGCTCCTACAATGAGCAGTTCTTC.

This clone was seen at least ten times. The genes are TRBV6-1 and TRBJ2-7, with D possibly matching TRBD2 (6 bases). The germline gives CDR1 MNHNS, CDR2 SASEGT. The CDR3 is 13 amino acids. With 2 bases removed from V and 6 bases from J, the gap between germline ends came to 11 bases. CDR3 bases: TGTGCCAGCAGTGAATTCGGGGGAGGCGAGCAGTACTTC. As protein: CASSEFGGGEQYF.

This clone was detected only a few times. J is TRBJ2-1 and V is TRBV25-1; 10 bases are shared with TRBD2. The germline gives CDR1 MGHDK, CDR2 SYGVNS. V lost 4 bases and J lost 8; bases outside the gene matches: 11. This CDR3 has 16 amino acids. CDR3: CASSGVERGGPHEQFF. The CDR3 bases are TGTGCCAGCAGTGGTGTGGAGCGGGGGGGCCCCCATGAGCAGTTCTTC.

In this sample, this clone turned up many times. This chain uses TRBV5-1 with TRBJ2-7; D possibly corresponds to TRBD1 (5 bases). CDR1 and CDR2 from the germline V gene are SGHRS and YFSETQ. With 0 bases removed from V and 2 bases from J, the gap between germline ends came to 12 bases. The CDR3 spans 15 residues. The CDR3 DNA reads TGCGCCAGCAGCTTGGTCTACAGGAGCGCCTACGAGCAGTACTTC. Its translation: CASSLVYRSAYEQYF.

The chain has TRBV7-8 and TRBJ2-5; weak D call: TRBD1 (5 bases). TRBJ2-7 matches the DNA end more closely, so the J call is doubtful. There are 15 residues in the CDR3. CDR1 and CDR2 (germline): SGHVS, FQNEAQ. The CDR3 loop reads CASSYRTVSSYEQYF. CDR3 nucleotide sequence: TGTGCCAGCAGCTACAGGACGGTATCCTCCTACGAGCAGTACTTC.

Many counts were recorded for this clone. The V call is TRBV5-1, the J call TRBJ1-1, with 9 bases fitting TRBD1. CDR1 and CDR2 (germline): SGHRS, YFSETQ. V shed 4 bases, J shed 0 bases, and the junction held 1 base outside the gene matches. The CDR3 consists of 14 residues. The CDR3 DNA reads as TGCGCCAGCAGCCGGGACAGGGTGAACACTGAAGCTTTCTTT. Translation gives CASSRDRVNTEAFF.

This clone was seen many times. The chain joins TRBV12-3 or TRBV12-4 to TRBJ1-3, with TRBD1 matching 8 bases. The trim removed 5 bases at V and 1 base at J, leaving 10 bases unmatched. The CDR3 covers 17 residues. CDR3 amino acids: CASSPPRGHSSGNTIYF. DNA for the CDR3: TGTGCCAGCAGTCCCCCCAGGGGGCACTCTTCTGGAAACACCATATATTTT.

This clone was observed a handful of times. J is TRBJ1-1 and V is TRBV6-4, with D tentatively TRBD1 (5 bases). V was cut by 3 bases and J by 5 bases, with 10 bases left in between. Germline V gene data show CDR1 as MRHNA and CDR2 as SNTAGT. The CDR3 totals 13 residues. CDR3 sequence reads: CASSERGTTEAFF. The CDR3 DNA is TGTGCCAGCAGTGAGAGGGGCACTACTGAAGCTTTCTTT.

There are a few counts of this clone. The rearrangement joins TRBV23-1 to TRBJ2-5; 7 nucleotides align to TRBD1. TRBV23-1 is treated as an ORF (open reading frame) with a function not yet certain. The CDR3 has 19 residues. The J segment lost 6 bases and the V segment lost 1 base, leaving 20 bases of the junction unmatched. DNA of the CDR3: TGCGCCAGCAGTCAATTAGCGACAGGGCCGCTGGATGGGTGGAAGACCCAGTACTTC. Translating gives CASSQLATGPLDGWKTQYF.

This clone was seen at least ten times. The rearrangement joins TRBV19 to TRBJ2-3, with 14 bases matching TRBD2. The germline CDR1 and CDR2 sequences are LNHDA and SQIVND (reference sequence). V was clipped by 5 bases and J by 4 bases; unmatched bases: 5. The CDR3 sequence is 16 residues long. The CDR3: CASSDPTSGGADTQYF. CDR3 DNA sequence: TGTGCCAGTAGTGACCCGACTAGCGGGGGGGCAGATACGCAGTATTTT.

This clone was detected many times. V is TRBV10-3 and J is TRBJ2-1; TRBD1 matches at 8 bases. The CDR3 length is 13 residues. Trimming removed 6 bases from V and 6 bases from J; junction bases left unmatched: 4. The germline CDR1 and CDR2 sequences are ENHRY and SYGVKD. In DNA, the CDR3 is TGTGCCATCAGGGTAGACAGGGGCAATGAGCAGTTCTTC. This codes for CAIRVDRGNEQFF.

This clone was seen ten or more times. The CDR3 DNA is TGCGCCAGCAGCTCCTACGAAATGAACACTGAAGCTTTCTTT. Its protein is CASSSYEMNTEAFF. The V gene is TRBV5-1, the J gene TRBJ1-1; D call uncertain. This CDR3 contains 14 residues. CDR1 and CDR2 from the germline V gene are SGHRS and YFSETQ. V gave up 3 bases and J gave up 0 bases, with 9 bases separating them.

Ten or more counts support this clone. The chain is built from TRBV7-8 and TRBJ1-5, with a possible D match to TRBD1 (6 bases). The CDR3 sequence is 13 residues long. Trimming removed 5 bases from V and 4 bases from J, with 9 bases in between. Germline CDR1 SGHVS, CDR2 FQNEAQ. This chain's CDR3 is CASSADRNQPQHF. DNA for the CDR3: TGTGCCAGCAGCGCAGACAGGAATCAGCCCCAGCATTTT.

This clone appeared many times. The V call is TRBV19, the J call TRBJ1-1; 7 nucleotides match TRBD1. The CDR3 has 15 amino acids. V lost 3 bases and J lost 3; bases outside the gene matches: 7. Per germline, CDR1 LNHDA and CDR2 SQIVND (reference sequence). The CDR3 region has the DNA TGTGCCAGTAGTATCCCCGCAGGGGGATACACTGAAGCTTTCTTT. This gives the protein CASSIPAGGYTEAFF.

This chain uses TRBV9 with TRBJ1-2; D is uncertain. This CDR3 contains 15 residues. Per germline, CDR1 SGDLS and CDR2 YYNGEE. Trimming took off 0 bases at V and 5 bases at J, with 14 bases between the two ends. This CDR3 reads CASSVAPERGYGYTF. DNA for the CDR3: TGTGCCAGCAGCGTAGCCCCAGAGAGAGGGTATGGCTACACCTTC.

There are a few counts of this clone. CDR3 bases: TGTGCCTGGAGCGGTCACAGGGGCTACGAGCAGTACTTC. It yields the protein CAWSGHRGYEQYF. V and J are TRBV30 and TRBJ2-7; 7 positions match TRBD1. Germline trimming cut 3 bases from V and 3 bases from J; bases unmatched to any gene: 5. Germline V CDR1 and CDR2: GTSNPN, SVGIG (reference sequence). CDR3 length: 13 amino acids. The entire variable domain, with the rest obtained from reference TRBV30 and TRBJ2-7, is as follows: SQTIHQWPATLVQPVGSPLSLECTVEGTSNPNLYWYRQAAGRGLQLLFYSVGIGQISSEVPQNLSASRPQDRQFILSSKKLLLSDSGFYLCAWSGHRGYEQYFGPGTRLTVT.

The rearrangement uses TRBV25-1 and TRBJ1-5; maybe TRBD1 (6 bases). The ends were cut back, 11 bases at V and 2 bases at J, with 28 bases in the middle. The CDR3 runs 18 residues. Germline V gives CDR1 MGHDK, CDR2 SYGVNS. The CDR3 reads CAQPLLWGGQGGNQPQHF. CDR3 nucleotide sequence: TGTGCCCAGCCCCTGTTGTGGGGGGGCCAAGGCGGCAATCAGCCCCAGCATTTT.